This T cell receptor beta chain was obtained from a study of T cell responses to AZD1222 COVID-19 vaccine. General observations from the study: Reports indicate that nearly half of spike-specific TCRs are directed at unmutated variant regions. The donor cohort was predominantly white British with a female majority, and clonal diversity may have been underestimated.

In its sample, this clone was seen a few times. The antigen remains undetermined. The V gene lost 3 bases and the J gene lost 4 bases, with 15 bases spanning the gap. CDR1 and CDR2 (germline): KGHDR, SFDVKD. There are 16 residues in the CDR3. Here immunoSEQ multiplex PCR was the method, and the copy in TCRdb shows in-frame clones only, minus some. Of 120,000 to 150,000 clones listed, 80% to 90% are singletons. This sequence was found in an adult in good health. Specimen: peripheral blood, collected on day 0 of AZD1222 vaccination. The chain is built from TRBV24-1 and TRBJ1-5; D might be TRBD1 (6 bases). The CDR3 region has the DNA TGTGCCACCAGTGATAACGGCAGGGGATTAAATCAGCCCCAGCATTTT. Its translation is CATSDNGRGLNQPQHF.